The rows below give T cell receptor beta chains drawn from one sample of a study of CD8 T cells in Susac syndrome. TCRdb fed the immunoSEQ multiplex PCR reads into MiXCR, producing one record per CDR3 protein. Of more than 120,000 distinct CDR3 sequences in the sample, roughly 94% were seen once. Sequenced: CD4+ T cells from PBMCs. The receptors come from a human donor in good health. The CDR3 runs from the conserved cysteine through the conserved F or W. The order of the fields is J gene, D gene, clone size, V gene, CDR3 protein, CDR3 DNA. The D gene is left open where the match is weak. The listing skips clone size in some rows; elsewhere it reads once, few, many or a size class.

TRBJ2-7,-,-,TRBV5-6,CASRLQGTDEQYF,TGTGCCAGCAGACTACAGGGAACGGACGAGCAGTACTTC
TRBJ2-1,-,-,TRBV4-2,CASSQVFRANYNEQFF,TGTGCCAGCAGCCAAGTTTTCCGGGCGAACTACAATGAGCAGTTCTTC
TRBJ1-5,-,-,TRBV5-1,CASSSAPSGQPQHF,TGCGCCAGCAGCTCGGCCCCCTCGGGGCAGCCCCAGCATTTT
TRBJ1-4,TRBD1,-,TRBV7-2,CASSPEQDRGPWEKLFF,TGTGCCAGCAGCCCAGAACAGGACAGGGGGCCTTGGGAAAAACTGTTTTTT
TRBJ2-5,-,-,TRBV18,CASSYRPQETQYF,TGTGCCAGCTCCTACCGGCCGCAAGAGACCCAGTACTTC
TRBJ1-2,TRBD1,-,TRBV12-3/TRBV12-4,CASSPGQGIDYGYTF,TGTGCCAGCAGTCCAGGACAGGGTATTGACTATGGCTACACCTTC
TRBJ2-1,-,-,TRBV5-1,CASTVPKPPGDEQFF,TGCGCCAGCACCGTCCCAAAACCTCCGGGGGATGAGCAGTTCTTC
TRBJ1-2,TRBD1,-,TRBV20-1,CSARDWDSYGYTF,TGCAGTGCTAGAGACTGGGACAGCTATGGCTACACCTTC
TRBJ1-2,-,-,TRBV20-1,CSARDVGRSYGYTF,TGCAGTGCTAGAGACGTCGGGCGAAGCTATGGCTACACCTTC
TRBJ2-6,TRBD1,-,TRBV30,CAWIRDRAPYSGANVLTF,TGTGCCTGGATCCGGGACAGGGCCCCCTACTCTGGGGCCAACGTCCTGACTTTC
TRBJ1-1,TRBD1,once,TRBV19,CASKAVRDRRAFF,TGTGCCAGTAAGGCTGTCCGGGACAGGAGAGCTTTCTTT
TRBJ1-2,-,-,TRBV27,CASSLSRAAPYGYTF,TGTGCCAGCAGTTTAAGTCGGGCGGCACCCTATGGCTACACCTTC
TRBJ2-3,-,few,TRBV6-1,CASRRESTQYF,TGTGCCAGCAGGCGGGAAAGTACGCAGTATTTT
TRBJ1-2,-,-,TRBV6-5,CATLRGVSNYGYTF,TGTGCCACCCTTCGCGGGGTATCTAACTATGGCTACACCTTC
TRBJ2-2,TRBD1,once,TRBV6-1,CASSGQGRVAGELFF,TGTGCCAGCAGTGGACAGGGGCGCGTCGCCGGGGAGCTGTTTTTT
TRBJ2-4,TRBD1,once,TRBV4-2,CASSQGTYRTGDRNIQYF,TGTGCCAGCAGCCAAGGGACCTACCGGACAGGGGACAGAAACATTCAGTACTTC
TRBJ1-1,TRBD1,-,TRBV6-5,CASSYDRVAFF,TGTGCCAGCAGTTACGACAGGGTGGCTTTCTTT
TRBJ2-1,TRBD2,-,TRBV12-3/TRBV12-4,CASSSSSGVYNEQFF,TGTGCCAGCAGTTCTTCTAGCGGGGTATACAATGAGCAGTTCTTC
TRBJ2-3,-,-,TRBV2,CASSEGTAGTDTQYF,TGTGCCAGCAGTGAAGGGACAGCCGGAACAGATACGCAGTATTTT
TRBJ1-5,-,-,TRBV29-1,CSVAMGRDQPQHF,TGCAGCGTCGCCATGGGAAGGGATCAGCCCCAGCATTTT
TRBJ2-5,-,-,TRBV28,CASSSGHSQETQYF,TGTGCCAGCAGTTCGGGACATTCACAAGAGACCCAGTACTTC
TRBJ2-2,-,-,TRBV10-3,CATGDTISNTGELFF,TGTGCCACCGGGGACACCATATCGAACACCGGGGAGCTGTTTTTT
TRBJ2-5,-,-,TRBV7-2,CASSFQGGETQYF,TGTGCCAGCAGCTTTCAAGGGGGGGAGACCCAGTACTTC
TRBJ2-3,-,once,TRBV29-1,CSVAIEFTDTQYF,TGCAGCGTGGCGATAGAGTTTACAGATACGCAGTATTTT
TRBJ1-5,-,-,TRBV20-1,CSARGGNQPQHF,TGCAGTGCTAGAGGAGGGAATCAGCCCCAGCATTTT
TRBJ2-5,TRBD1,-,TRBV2,CASRTGTGVGETQYF,TGTGCCAGCAGGACCGGGACAGGGGTAGGGGAGACCCAGTACTTC
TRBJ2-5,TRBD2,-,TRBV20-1,CSALRGASGSLTETQYF,TGCAGTGCCCTCCGGGGAGCTAGCGGGAGCCTGACGGAGACCCAGTACTTC
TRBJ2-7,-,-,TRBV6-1,CASSEARVGEQYF,TGTGCCAGCAGTGAAGCGAGGGTTGGGGAGCAGTACTTC